The clone carrying this T cell receptor beta chain appeared a few times. CDR3 size: 15 residues. Trimming took off 3 bases at V and 5 bases at J, with 16 bases between the two ends. Germline-derived CDR1 and CDR2 are SGHDN and FVKESK. The source of the sample is a study of beta chain features in type 1 diabetes. As every portion of the isolated RNA was reverse transcribed, the sequencing read expressed TCRB transcripts. Clones were read by immunoSEQ multiplex PCR, and TCRdb kept only the in-frame ones, dropping some. The data contain fewer than 200,000 clones, roughly an eighth of them singletons. The sample comprised central memory CD4+ T cells from blood. This chain joins TRBV14 and TRBJ2-5; D may be TRBD1 (6 bases). The TCR was taken from a woman in her late teens or twenties in good health. The CDR3, as DNA: TGTGCCAGCAGCCAGTCTGGACAGCTCAGGGAGACCCAGTACTTC. As protein: CASSQSGQLRETQYF.